This TCR beta chain was identified during a study of OX40 agonist ivuxolimab in advanced cancers. The data were produced by immunoSEQ multiplex PCR, yet TCRdb's version contains in-frame clones alone and is incomplete. The sample contains 55,000 to 70,000 clones, 80% of which appear only once. Germline V gene lookup returns CDR1 SQVTM and CDR2 ANQGSEA. The CDR3 is 13 amino acids. V gave up 7 bases and J gave up 4 bases, with 16 bases separating them. This sequence joins TRBV29-1 and TRBJ2-5; the D gene is possibly TRBD2 (5 bases). The TCR sequence derives from an adult with an advanced solid tumor such as melanoma, head and neck, liver or kidney cancer. The source was CD4+ or CD8+ T cells sorted from blood, collected in a trial of the OX40 agonist ivuxolimab. As DNA, the CDR3 is TGCAGCGCCCTTTGGAGGAGCCGAGAGACCCAGTACTTC. Translating it yields CSALWRSRETQYF.